The 26 T cell receptor beta chains in this list originate from one sample, sequenced in a study of OX40 agonist ivuxolimab in advanced cancers. Using immunoSEQ multiplex PCR, the repertoire was profiled, and TCRdb retains in-frame clones only, with some absent. The profile shows about 100,000 clones, about nine tenths of them singletons. The material sequenced was CD4+ or CD8+ T cells sorted from blood, taken in a trial of the OX40 agonist ivuxolimab. These receptors all come from an adult with an advanced solid tumor such as melanoma, head and neck, liver or kidney cancer.

V and J are TRBV7-6 and TRBJ2-7, with TRBD1 matching 8 bases. CDR1 and CDR2 (germline): SGHVS, FNYEAQ. CDR3 length equals 15 residues. The V segment lost 5 bases and the J segment 4 bases; nucleotides outside the gene matches: 10. Here the CDR3 DNA reads TGTGCCAGCAGCCCCCAACAGGGGGAGGTTTACGAGCAGTACTTC. This codes for CASSPQQGEVYEQYF.

The chain combines TRBV2 with TRBJ1-2; D gene unclear. Germline values: CDR1 SNHLY, CDR2 FYNNEI. V was clipped by 4 bases and J by 5 bases, with 23 bases between them. The CDR3 runs to 17 residues. The CDR3 spells CASSVRSLLLGDYGYTF. The DNA of the CDR3 is TGTGCCAGCAGTGTAAGATCCCTACTGCTTGGGGATTATGGCTACACCTTC.

This chain uses TRBV27 with TRBJ1-4; D is possibly TRBD1 (6 bases). Germline values: CDR1 MNHEY, CDR2 SMNVEV (reference sequence). The V end was cut by 5 bases, the J end by 0 bases, with 10 bases between. The CDR3 consists of 15 residues. In DNA form, the CDR3 reads TGTGCCAGCAGTGACGAGGGGGCAACTAATGAAAAACTGTTTTTT. Protein: CASSDEGATNEKLFF.

The chain recombines TRBV30 with TRBJ2-1; 9 bases line up with TRBD2. With V trimmed by 1 base and J by 9 bases, 10 bases remained unmatched. The CDR3 totals 15 residues. Germline-derived CDR1 and CDR2 are GTSNPN and SVGIG (reference sequence). CDR3 residues: CAWSALAGTYVEQFF. CDR3 nucleotide sequence: TGTGCCTGGAGTGCCCTAGCGGGGACATATGTTGAGCAGTTCTTC.

V and J are TRBV28 and TRBJ2-1; D perhaps matches TRBD2 (6 bases). V dropped 3 bases and J dropped 1 base, with 16 bases sitting between them. The CDR3 covers 17 residues. Germline CDR1 reads MDHEN; CDR2 reads SYDVKM. CDR3 protein: CASSFPVVAVSYNEQFF. CDR3 DNA: TGTGCCAGCAGTTTCCCGGTGGTAGCGGTGTCCTACAATGAGCAGTTCTTC.

The chain uses TRBV9 and TRBJ2-5; 8 positions agree with TRBD2. This CDR3 is 16 amino acids long. Unmatched junction bases numbered 10, after V lost 0 bases and J lost 6 bases. CDR1 and CDR2 (germline): SGDLS, YYNGEE. CDR3 loop: CASSVADGLAGQTQYF. The CDR3 DNA follows: TGTGCCAGCAGCGTAGCCGATGGACTAGCTGGGCAGACCCAGTACTTC.

The rearrangement uses TRBV10-1 and TRBJ1-1; 7 nucleotides match TRBD1. The length of the CDR3 is 13 residues. The germline gives CDR1 WNHNN, CDR2 SYGVQD (reference sequence). The J segment lost 8 bases and the V segment lost 0 bases, leaving 3 bases of the junction unmatched. CDR3 coding DNA: TGCGCCAGCAGTGAGTCCGGGACAGCAGAAGCTTTCTTT. Protein sequence: CASSESGTAEAFF.

The genes are TRBV6-5 and TRBJ2-1; 7 nucleotides agree with TRBD1. CDR1 is MNHEY, CDR2 SVGAGI, per germline. The CDR3 contains 14 residues. V gave up 8 bases and J gave up 8 bases; unmatched junction bases: 12. DNA for the CDR3: TGTGCCAGCCAAACCCGGGGCAGGGGGTATGAGCAGTTCTTC. The encoded protein is CASQTRGRGYEQFF.

The rearrangement links TRBV28 to TRBJ1-5; maybe TRBD1 (6 bases). The germline gives CDR1 MDHEN, CDR2 SYDVKM. V lost 4 bases to trimming and J lost 8 bases, with 12 bases between them. The CDR3 extends over 13 amino acids. The CDR3 loop is CASSYRRGKPQHF. The CDR3 nucleotides read TGTGCCAGCAGTTACCGCAGGGGAAAGCCCCAGCATTTT.

The chain has TRBV25-1 and TRBJ1-6; 12 bases fit TRBD1. The CDR3 has 15 amino acids. Trimming at V came to 4 bases and at J to 8 bases, leaving 3 bases not matched to a gene. In germline, CDR1 is MGHDK, CDR2 SYGVNS. This CDR3 reads CASSAGTGGYSPLHF. In nucleotides, the CDR3 is TGTGCCAGCAGTGCCGGGACAGGGGGCTATTCACCCCTCCACTTT.

The chain combines TRBV11-1 with TRBJ2-6, with D unclear. Germline loops: CDR1 SGHAT, CDR2 FQDESV (reference sequence). The CDR3 is 13 amino acids. V was pared by 9 bases and J by 0 bases, with 6 bases between. The CDR3, as DNA: TGTGCCAGTCAATTCTCTGGGGCCAACGTCCTGACTTTC. Translated: CASQFSGANVLTF.

The chain joins TRBV5-4 to TRBJ2-5; D gene uncertain. The CDR3 spans 12 residues. V was cut by 2 bases and J by 0 bases, with 2 bases left in between. The germline V gene encodes CDR1 SGHNT and CDR2 YYREEE (reference sequence). Here the CDR3 reads CASSFHQETQYF. CDR3 DNA: TGTGCCAGCAGCTTTCACCAAGAGACCCAGTACTTC. The full variable domain, rest sourced from reference TRBV5-4 and TRBJ2-5, is ETGVTQSPTHLIKTRGQQVTLRCSSQSGHNTVSWYQQALGQGPQFIFQYYREEENGRGNFPPRFSGLQFPNYSSELNVNALELDDSALYLCASSFHQETQYFGPGTRLLVL.

The chain is built from TRBV6-1 and TRBJ2-5, with D perhaps TRBD1 (6 bases). Trimming pared 8 bases from V and 5 bases from J, leaving 18 bases between. The CDR3 sequence is 14 residues long. Germline V CDR1 and CDR2: MNHNS, SASEGT. CDR3 nucleotides: TGTGCCAGCCACCAGGGGCAGTTAGGTGAGACCCAGTACTTC. It encodes CASHQGQLGETQYF.

A few counts support this clone. This chain connects TRBV11-2 to TRBJ1-5; D call uncertain. Germline V gene data show CDR1 as SGHAT and CDR2 as FQNNGV. V was shortened by 3 bases and J by 6 bases, with 6 bases between the two germline ends. This CDR3 comprises 12 residues. The CDR3 is CASSFSGQPQHF. CDR3 nucleotide sequence: TGTGCCAGCAGCTTCTCGGGTCAGCCCCAGCATTTT.

The rearrangement links TRBV27 to TRBJ2-1; D possibly corresponds to TRBD1 (5 bases). In germline, CDR1 is MNHEY, CDR2 SMNVEV (reference sequence). This CDR3 is 14 amino acids long. The V gene lost 2 bases and the J gene lost 9 bases, with 14 bases spanning the gap. The CDR3 protein is CASSLLVGEAEQFF. For the CDR3, the DNA is TGTGCCAGCAGTTTACTCGTAGGGGAAGCTGAGCAGTTCTTC.

A word on this clone: At one end, the junction sequence differs from germline, possibly due to a read error. V and J are TRBV5-1 and TRBJ2-5; D may be TRBD1 or TRBD2 (5 bases each). Germline V lookup: CDR1 SGHRS, CDR2 YFSETQ. The CDR3 is made up of 15 amino acids. CDR3 loop: CASSFYRDPQATQYF. The CDR3 nucleotides read TGCGCCAGCAGCTTTTACCGGGACCCGCAAGCGACCCAGTACTTC.

The chain recombines TRBV29-1 with TRBJ2-3, with D possibly matching TRBD2 (5 bases). The CDR3 is made up of 13 amino acids. Germline V gene data show CDR1 as SQVTM and CDR2 as ANQGSEA. The CDR3 sequence is CRVGGPLGDTQYF. In DNA form, the CDR3 reads TGCAGGGTGGGCGGGCCCTTGGGAGATACGCAGTATTTT.

The chain employs TRBV9 and TRBJ1-1; D unresolved. Germline V lookup: CDR1 SGDLS, CDR2 YYNGEE. Trimming shortened V by 4 bases and J by 1 base, and 14 bases separated the two germline ends. CDR3 length: 15 residues. Here the CDR3 DNA reads TGTGCCAGCAGCCCCCGGGGTTCAGGGAACACTGAAGCTTTCTTT. This encodes CASSPRGSGNTEAFF. The entire variable domain, with the rest obtained from reference TRBV9 and TRBJ1-1, is as follows: DSGVTQTPKHLITATGQRVTLRCSPRSGDLSVYWYQQSLDQGLQFLIQYYNGEERAKGNILERFSAQQFPDLHSELNLSSLELGDSALYFCASSPRGSGNTEAFFGQGTRLTVV.

In DNA, the CDR3 is TGTGCCAGCTCCGGGACAGTAAACACCGGGGAGCTGTTTTTT. Translated, it gives CASSGTVNTGELFF. This rearrangement joins TRBV18 to TRBJ2-2; TRBD1 matches 7 bases. This CDR3 comprises 14 residues. Germline CDR1 KGHSH, CDR2 LQKENI. V gave up 6 bases and J gave up 2 bases; unmatched junction bases: 3.

This chain connects TRBV5-1 to TRBJ2-1; TRBD2 matches 11 bases. Germline CDR1 is SGHRS and CDR2 is YFSETQ. V lost 6 bases, J lost 9 bases, and 8 bases stayed unmatched. The CDR3 is 14 amino acids. This CDR3 is CASTLLAGDGEQFF. The DNA of the CDR3 is TGCGCCAGCACCCTACTAGCGGGAGACGGTGAGCAGTTCTTC.

The V gene is TRBV5-1, the J gene TRBJ2-7, with 9 positions matching TRBD2. Germline CDR1 is SGHRS and CDR2 is YFSETQ. The V and J ends lost 0 bases and 0 bases, in that order; junction bases with no gene match: 4. There are 16 residues in the CDR3. CDR3 DNA sequence: TGCGCCAGCAGCTTGGGGACTAGCGCAAGCTCCTACGAGCAGTACTTC. It codes for CASSLGTSASSYEQYF.

The chain joins TRBV19 to TRBJ2-2, with D possibly matching TRBD1 (6 bases). CDR3 length: 14 amino acids. Per the germline V gene, CDR1 is LNHDA and CDR2 is SQIVND (reference sequence). The V end was cut by 5 bases, the J end by 3 bases, with 10 bases between. CDR3 sequence: CASSDRRYTGELFF. In DNA, the CDR3 is TGTGCCAGTAGTGACAGGCGATACACCGGGGAGCTGTTTTTT.

The chain carries TRBV9 and TRBJ2-2, with 10 bases aligning to TRBD1. Unmatched junction bases numbered 6, after V lost 2 bases and J lost 5 bases. The CDR3 covers 16 residues. From germline, CDR1 is SGDLS and CDR2 YYNGEE. CDR3 DNA sequence: TGTGCCAGCAGCGTGCGACAGGGGGCTGGAACCGGGGAGCTGTTTTTT. This sequence encodes CASSVRQGAGTGELFF. Together with reference TRBV9 and TRBJ2-2, the CDR3 gives the full variable domain: DSGVTQTPKHLITATGQRVTLRCSPRSGDLSVYWYQQSLDQGLQFLIQYYNGEERAKGNILERFSAQQFPDLHSELNLSSLELGDSALYFCASSVRQGAGTGELFFGEGSRLTVL.

The gene calls are TRBV7-3 and TRBJ2-5; 12 bases agree with TRBD2. J was trimmed by 4 bases and V by 6 bases; bases with no gene match: 6. Germline CDR1 is SGHTA and CDR2 is FQGTGA. The CDR3 has 15 residues. For the CDR3, the DNA is TGTGCCAGCAGTCAGACTAGCGGGAGAGGAGAGACCCAGTACTTC. This sequence encodes CASSQTSGRGETQYF.

This chain uses TRBV27 with TRBJ2-5, with D tentatively TRBD1 (6 bases). The CDR3 has 14 residues. Per germline, CDR1 MNHEY and CDR2 SMNVEV (reference sequence). With 5 bases removed from V and 4 bases from J, the gap between germline ends came to 14 bases. The DNA for the CDR3 is TGTGCCAGCAGTAACGGACAGTCGAGAGAGACCCAGTACTTC. Translated: CASSNGQSRETQYF.

The chain has TRBV27 and TRBJ2-3; TRBD1 matches 8 bases. Germline-derived CDR1 and CDR2 are MNHEY and SMNVEV (reference sequence). Trimming removed 5 bases from V and 1 base from J; junction bases left unmatched: 8. CDR3 length equals 16 residues. In nucleotides, the CDR3 is TGTGCCAGCAGTCTCTGGACAGGGATTGGCACAGATACGCAGTATTTT. Protein product: CASSLWTGIGTDTQYF.